Included here is one T cell receptor (beta chain) sequence, with context. Its specificity is unknown. The data were taken from a study of vaccination effects on CD4 cells after COVID-19. Before sequencing, viral peptide pools were used by the ViraFEST assay to expand antigen-specific CD4+ T cells. Researchers isolated CD4+ T cells once approximately eleven days of culture had elapsed. Participants received two doses of either the BNT162b2 or mRNA-1273 vaccine. Vaccine recipients lacked prior SARS-CoV-2 infection and had negative nucleocapsid antibodies. A few million PBMC were seeded per well and grown in the presence of about 9.6 IU/ml IL-2 and about 10 ug/ml peptides. Germline V gene data show CDR1 as SGHDT and CDR2 as YYEEEE. V was cut by 4 bases and J by 1 base, with 12 bases left in between. CDR3 length: 15 residues. Clones were sequenced by immunoSEQ multiplex PCR, and TCRdb holds only the in-frame ones, with some missing. Seen here are roughly 59,000 clones, 78% observed once, and the top ten hold 2%.

The specimen was CD4+ T cells from PBMCs cultured with HCoV-OC43 spike peptides, collected after COVID-19 vaccination. Documented subset: HCoV-OC43 spike overlapping peptide pool stimulation. This chain connects TRBV5-6 to TRBJ2-4; unclear D gene. The source of this sequence is a human donor who received a COVID-19 vaccine. The CDR3 DNA follows: TGTGCCAGCAGCCAAAATAGTGTGGCCAAAAACATTCAGTACTTC. Translation: CASSQNSVAKNIQYF.